Sequencing of this T cell receptor (beta chain) was carried out in a study of CXCR3-negative and CXCR3-positive naive CD8 T cells. Study background: Cumulative TRB read yield was roughly 130 million, averaging about 1.5 +/- 0.3 million per library. Whole-study results and caveats: For CXCR3-positive naive cells, TRB CDR3s were more hydrophobic than those of CXCR3-negative naive cells. Naive subsets had comparable surface CD5, so TRB CDR3 properties gauged TCR strength. Comparably high diversity was seen in both naive subsets, and much lower diversity in memory CD8+ cells.

Regarding this clonotype: Its matching antigen is unknown.

Naivety in CD8+ T cells corresponded to a CD45RO-CCR7+CD27+CD95- phenotype. 5' RACE that incorporated UMI labels was used to prepare the TRB cDNA libraries. Using the 5' RACE reads, TCRdb records one entry per CDR3 protein without DNA. The specimen's table records some 120,000 distinct CDR3 sequences. The CDR3 is 14 amino acids. The germline V gene has CDR1 MDHEN and CDR2 SYDVKM. The rearrangement joins TRBV28 to TRBJ2-2; absent DNA, TCRdb's TRBD1 call cannot be checked. This sequence was found in a human donor in good health. Some clones in this sample may be carry-over from other donors' samples. Input material: naive CXCR3+ CD8+ T cells from blood. Subset reported: CD45RO-CCR7+CD27+CD95- naive CD8+ T cells expressing CXCR3 (TNR3+). The chain's CDR3 is CASSLLQVTGELFF.